This entry lists 5 T cell receptor beta chains sequenced from one sample in a study of OX40 agonist ivuxolimab in advanced cancers. Preparation of the library involved the immunoSEQ multiplex PCR assay. TCRdb limited this immuneACCESS table to in-frame rearrangements with V and J called. A share of clones is missing; checked studies link under half to unresolved V genes, and the rest is unexplained. The sample table lists some 60,000 clones, roughly nine tenths of them with a count of one. Around 1.8% of the sample belongs to the ten largest clones. This specimen consisted of CD4+ or CD8+ T cells sorted from blood, obtained in a trial of the OX40 agonist ivuxolimab. These receptor sequences come from an adult with an advanced solid tumor such as melanoma, head and neck, liver or kidney cancer.

V is TRBV19 and J is TRBJ1-2; the D is unclear. The CDR3 consists of 16 residues. Trimming left V 2 bases short and J 2 bases short, with 15 bases between. Germline loops: CDR1 LNHDA, CDR2 SQIVND (reference sequence). In nucleotides, the CDR3 is TGTGCCAGTAGTATAAATACAGAAAGGGCGAACTATGGCTACACCTTC. Translated, it gives CASSINTERANYGYTF.

The genes are TRBV6-6 and TRBJ2-7, with D perhaps given as TRBD1 or TRBD2 (5 bases each). CDR1 and CDR2 from the germline V gene are MNHNY and SVGAGI (reference sequence). The V gene lost 6 bases and the J gene lost 3 bases, with 18 bases spanning the gap. This CDR3 spans 15 amino acids. The CDR3 region has the DNA TGTGCCAGCAGCCGTGGCCGGGACGGAAACTACGAGCAGTACTTC. Encoded protein: CASSRGRDGNYEQYF.

This sequence joins TRBV7-9 and TRBJ2-3; 15 positions match TRBD2. CDR1 is SEHNR, CDR2 FQNEAQ, per germline (reference sequence). This CDR3 has 15 amino acids. Trimming cost V 5 bases and J 6 bases; bases outside gene matches: 3. CDR3 nucleotides: TGTGCCAGCAGCCGGACTAGCGGGAGGGGTGATACGCAGTATTTT. Translating gives CASSRTSGRGDTQYF.

This clone has only a few counts. V and J are TRBV7-3 and TRBJ2-2; D possibly corresponds to TRBD2 (6 bases). CDR1 and CDR2 from the germline V gene are SGHTA and FQGTGA. The CDR3 sequence is 15 residues long. Trimming took 4 bases from V and 0 from J, leaving 9 bases between them. This CDR3 is CASSSWGANTGELFF. CDR3 bases: TGTGCCAGCAGCTCATGGGGGGCGAACACCGGGGAGCTGTTTTTT.

The J gene is TRBJ1-1, the V gene TRBV9; D unresolved. V was cut by 3 bases and J by 0 bases, with 6 bases left in between. CDR1 is SGDLS, CDR2 YYNGEE, per germline. The CDR3 contains 13 residues. The CDR3: CASSGALNTEAFF. DNA of the CDR3: TGTGCCAGCAGCGGTGCCTTGAACACTGAAGCTTTCTTT.